The entry that follows covers one T cell receptor beta chain sequence. The data belong to a study of CD8+ T cells in alopecia areata. Across the study: Those patients who were treated received oral tofacitinib, which was given at 5 to 10 mg twice daily for moderate-to-severe alopecia areata.

The CDR3 covers 16 residues. The trim removed 3 bases at V and 2 bases at J, leaving 11 bases unmatched. Germline lookup yields CDR1 SQVTM and CDR2 ANQGSEA. Noted treatment: oral pan-JAK inhibitor, 5-10 mg twice daily. Reverse transcription of extracted RNA yielded cDNA, which provided the sequencing template. Assay: immunoSEQ multiplex PCR; the TCRdb copy retains only in-frame clones and omits some. The table lists 110,000 to 150,000 clones, 86% of them singletons. Sequencing was performed on CD8+ T cells sorted from blood, taken at week 4, from a patient treated with tofacitinib. The sequence derives from a human donor with alopecia areata. The V call is TRBV29-1, the J call TRBJ2-7; 9 positions match TRBD2. Here the CDR3 DNA reads TGCAGCGTTGATGCGCAGACCGGACTAGCGACCTACGAGCAGTACTTC. Its protein is CSVDAQTGLATYEQYF.